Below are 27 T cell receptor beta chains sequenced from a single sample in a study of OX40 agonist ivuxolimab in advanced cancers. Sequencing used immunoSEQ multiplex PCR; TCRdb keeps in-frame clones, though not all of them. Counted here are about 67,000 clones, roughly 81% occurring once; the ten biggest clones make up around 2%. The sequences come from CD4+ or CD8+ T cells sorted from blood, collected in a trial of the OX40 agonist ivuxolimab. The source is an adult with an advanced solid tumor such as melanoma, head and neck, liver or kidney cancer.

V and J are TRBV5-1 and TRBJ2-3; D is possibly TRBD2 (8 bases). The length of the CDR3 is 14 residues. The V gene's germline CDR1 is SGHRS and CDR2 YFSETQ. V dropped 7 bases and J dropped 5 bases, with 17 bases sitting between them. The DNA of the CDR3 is TGCGCCAGCGGGTCGGGAGGGGGCCAAGATACGCAGTATTTT. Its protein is CASGSGGGQDTQYF. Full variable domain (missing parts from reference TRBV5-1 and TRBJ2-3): KAGVTQTPRYLIKTRGQQVTLSCSPISGHRSVSWYQQTPGQGLQFLFEYFSETQRNKGNFPGRFSGRQFSNSRSEMNVSTLELGDSALYLCASGSGGGQDTQYFGPGTRLTVL.

As DNA, the CDR3 is TGTGCCAGCAGCTCCCCGGTAGGGGGGGAGACCCAGTACTTC. It codes for CASSSPVGGETQYF. The J gene is TRBJ2-5, the V gene TRBV5-4; D may be TRBD1 or TRBD2 (6 bases each). V was cut by 3 bases and J by 5 bases, with 14 bases left in between. The germline gives CDR1 SGHNT, CDR2 YYREEE (reference sequence). This CDR3 contains 14 residues.

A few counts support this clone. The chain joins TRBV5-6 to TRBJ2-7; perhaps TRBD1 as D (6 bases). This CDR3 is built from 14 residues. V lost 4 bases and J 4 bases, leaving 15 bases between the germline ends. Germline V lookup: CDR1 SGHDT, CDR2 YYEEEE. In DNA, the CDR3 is TGTGCCAGCAGCCCGCCGACAGGATCGTACGAGCAGTACTTC. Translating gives CASSPPTGSYEQYF.

The CDR3, as DNA: TGCGCCAGCAGCTTTGTGACTAGCAGGGCCGGGGAGCTGTTTTTT. This codes for CASSFVTSRAGELFF. V usage is TRBV5-1 and J usage is TRBJ2-2, with TRBD2 identical over 7 bases. The ends lost 2 bases at V and 6 bases at J; junction bases unmatched: 7. CDR3 length: 15 residues. CDR1 and CDR2 (germline): SGHRS, YFSETQ.

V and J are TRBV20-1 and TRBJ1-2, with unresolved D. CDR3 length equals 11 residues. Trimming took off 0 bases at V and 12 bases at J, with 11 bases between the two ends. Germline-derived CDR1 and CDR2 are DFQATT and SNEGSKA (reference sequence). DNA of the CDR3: TGCAGTGCTAGAGAGAAGGTGGAGGACACCTTC. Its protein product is CSAREKVEDTF.

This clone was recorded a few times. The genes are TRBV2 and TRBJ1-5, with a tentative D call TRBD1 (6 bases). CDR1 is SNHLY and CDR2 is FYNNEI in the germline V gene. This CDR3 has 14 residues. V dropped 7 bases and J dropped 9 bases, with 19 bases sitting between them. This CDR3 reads CASTLQGWGRPQHF. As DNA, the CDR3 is TGTGCCAGCACTTTACAGGGATGGGGTAGGCCCCAGCATTTT.

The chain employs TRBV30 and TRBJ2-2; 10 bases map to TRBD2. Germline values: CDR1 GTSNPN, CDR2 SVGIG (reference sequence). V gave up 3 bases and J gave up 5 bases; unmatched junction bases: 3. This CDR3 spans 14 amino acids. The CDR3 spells CAWRLSGGTGELFF. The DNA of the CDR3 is TGTGCCTGGAGGCTTAGCGGGGGGACCGGGGAGCTGTTTTTT. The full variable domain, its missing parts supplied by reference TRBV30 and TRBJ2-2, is SQTIHQWPATLVQPVGSPLSLECTVEGTSNPNLYWYRQAAGRGLQLLFYSVGIGQISSEVPQNLSASRPQDRQFILSSKKLLLSDSGFYLCAWRLSGGTGELFFGEGSRLTVL.

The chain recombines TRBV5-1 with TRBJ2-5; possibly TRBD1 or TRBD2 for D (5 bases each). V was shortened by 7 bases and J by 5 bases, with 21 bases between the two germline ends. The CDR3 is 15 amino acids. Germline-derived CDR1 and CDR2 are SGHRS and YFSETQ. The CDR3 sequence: CASALASGPGETQYF. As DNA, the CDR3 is TGCGCCAGCGCCCTTGCGTCGGGACCGGGGGAGACCCAGTACTTC.

This CDR3 reads CASSMGLAGGRTDTQYF. Here the CDR3 DNA reads TGCGCCAGCAGCATGGGACTAGCGGGGGGTCGCACAGATACGCAGTATTTT. This chain connects TRBV5-1 to TRBJ2-3; the match to TRBD2 covers 15 bases. This CDR3 has 17 amino acids. Germline-derived CDR1 and CDR2 are SGHRS and YFSETQ. Losses at the gene ends were 4 bases for V and 1 base for J; bases not matched to a gene: 4.

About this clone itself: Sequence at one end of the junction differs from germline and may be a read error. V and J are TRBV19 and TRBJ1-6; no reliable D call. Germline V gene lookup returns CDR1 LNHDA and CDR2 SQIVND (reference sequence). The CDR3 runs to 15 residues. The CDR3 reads CASSTLYPRHSPLYF. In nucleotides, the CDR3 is TGTGCCAGTAGTACGTTATACCCGCGGCATTCACCCCTCTACTTT.

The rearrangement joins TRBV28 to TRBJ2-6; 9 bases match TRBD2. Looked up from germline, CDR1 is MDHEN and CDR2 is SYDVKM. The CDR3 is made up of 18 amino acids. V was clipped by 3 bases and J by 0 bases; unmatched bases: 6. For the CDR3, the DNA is TGTGCCAGCAGTTTGCTAGCGGGGATTTCCTCTGGGGCCAACGTCCTGACTTTC. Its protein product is CASSLLAGISSGANVLTF.

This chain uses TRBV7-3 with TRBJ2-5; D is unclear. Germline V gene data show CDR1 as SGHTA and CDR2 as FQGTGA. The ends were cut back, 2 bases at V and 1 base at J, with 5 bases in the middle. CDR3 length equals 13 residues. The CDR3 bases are TGTGCCAGCAGCTTAGGGCTCCAAGAGACCCAGTACTTC. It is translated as CASSLGLQETQYF.

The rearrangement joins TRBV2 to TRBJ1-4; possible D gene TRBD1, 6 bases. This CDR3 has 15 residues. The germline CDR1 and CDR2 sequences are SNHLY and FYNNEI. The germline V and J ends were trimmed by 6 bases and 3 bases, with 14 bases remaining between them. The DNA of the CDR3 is TGTGCCAGCAGCTCGCGGGGGGGCGCTAATGAAAAACTGTTTTTT. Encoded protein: CASSSRGGANEKLFF.

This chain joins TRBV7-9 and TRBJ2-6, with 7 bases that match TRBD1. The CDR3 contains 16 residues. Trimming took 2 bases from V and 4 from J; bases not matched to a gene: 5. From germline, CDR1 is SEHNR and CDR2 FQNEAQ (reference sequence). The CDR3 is CASSLIRGKGANVLTF. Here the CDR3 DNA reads TGTGCCAGCAGCTTAATCAGGGGGAAAGGGGCCAACGTCCTGACTTTC.

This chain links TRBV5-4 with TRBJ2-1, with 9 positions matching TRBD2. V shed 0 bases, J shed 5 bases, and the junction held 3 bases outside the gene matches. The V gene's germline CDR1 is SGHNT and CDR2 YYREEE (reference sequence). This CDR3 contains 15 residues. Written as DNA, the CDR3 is TGTGCCAGCAGCTTGGACGCGGGAGGGCACAATGAGCAGTTCTTC. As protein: CASSLDAGGHNEQFF.

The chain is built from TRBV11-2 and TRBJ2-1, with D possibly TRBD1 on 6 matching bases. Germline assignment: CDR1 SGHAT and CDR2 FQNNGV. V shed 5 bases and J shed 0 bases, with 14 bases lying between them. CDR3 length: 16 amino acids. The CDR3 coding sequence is TGTGCCAGCAGCCCCCCCGGGACACTCTCCTACAATGAGCAGTTCTTC. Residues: CASSPPGTLSYNEQFF.

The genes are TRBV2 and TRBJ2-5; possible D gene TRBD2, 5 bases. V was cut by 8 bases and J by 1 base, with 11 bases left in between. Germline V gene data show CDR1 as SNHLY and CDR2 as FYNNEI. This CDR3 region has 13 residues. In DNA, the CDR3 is TGTGCCAGCGGCACTAGTCGCCAAGAGACCCAGTACTTC. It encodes CASGTSRQETQYF.

CDR3 amino acids: CASSLGDISETQYF. CDR3 bases: TGTGCCAGCAGCTTAGGGGACATATCAGAGACCCAGTACTTC. V usage is TRBV7-2 and J usage is TRBJ2-5; TRBD1 might be the D (6 bases). Germline assignment: CDR1 SGHTA and CDR2 FQGNSA. V lost 1 base to trimming and J lost 4 bases, with 10 bases between them. CDR3 size: 14 residues.

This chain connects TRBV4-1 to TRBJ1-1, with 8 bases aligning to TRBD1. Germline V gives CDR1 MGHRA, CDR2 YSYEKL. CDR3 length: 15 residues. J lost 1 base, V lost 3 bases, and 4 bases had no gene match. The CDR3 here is CASSHGDRRNTEAFF. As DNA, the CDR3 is TGCGCCAGCAGCCATGGGGACAGGAGGAACACTGAAGCTTTCTTT.

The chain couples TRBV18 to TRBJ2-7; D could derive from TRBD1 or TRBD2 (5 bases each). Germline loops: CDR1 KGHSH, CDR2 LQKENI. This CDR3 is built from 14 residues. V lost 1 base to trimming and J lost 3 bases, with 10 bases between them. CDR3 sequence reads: CASSPRGVGYEQYF. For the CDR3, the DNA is TGTGCCAGCTCACCACGAGGGGTTGGCTACGAGCAGTACTTC.

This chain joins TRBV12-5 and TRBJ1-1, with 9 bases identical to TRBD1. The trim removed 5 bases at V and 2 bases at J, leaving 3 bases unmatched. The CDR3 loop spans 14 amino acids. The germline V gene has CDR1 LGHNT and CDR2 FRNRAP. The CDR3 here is CASGRTGVNTEAFF. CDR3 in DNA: TGTGCTAGTGGTAGGACAGGGGTCAACACTGAAGCTTTCTTT.

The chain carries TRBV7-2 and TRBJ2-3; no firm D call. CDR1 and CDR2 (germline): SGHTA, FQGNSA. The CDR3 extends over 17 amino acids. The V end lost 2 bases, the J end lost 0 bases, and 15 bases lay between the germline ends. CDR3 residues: CASSLFGSGTSTDTQYF. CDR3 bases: TGTGCCAGCAGCTTATTCGGGTCGGGCACTAGCACAGATACGCAGTATTTT.

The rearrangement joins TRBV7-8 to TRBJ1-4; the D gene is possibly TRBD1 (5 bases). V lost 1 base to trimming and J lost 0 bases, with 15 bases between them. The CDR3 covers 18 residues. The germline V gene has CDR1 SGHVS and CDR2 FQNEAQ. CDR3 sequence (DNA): TGTGCCAGCAGCTTAGTCATAGGGACCCTTGCAACTAATGAAAAACTGTTTTTT. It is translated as CASSLVIGTLATNEKLFF.

This chain's CDR3 is CASSPGHYEQYF. The CDR3 DNA sequence: TGTGCCAGCAGCCCTGGCCATTACGAGCAGTACTTC. The rearrangement uses TRBV7-8 and TRBJ2-7; D is undetermined. The CDR3 has 12 amino acids. Germline CDR1 is SGHVS and CDR2 is FQNEAQ. The V end lost 5 bases, the J end lost 4 bases, and 9 bases lay between the germline ends.

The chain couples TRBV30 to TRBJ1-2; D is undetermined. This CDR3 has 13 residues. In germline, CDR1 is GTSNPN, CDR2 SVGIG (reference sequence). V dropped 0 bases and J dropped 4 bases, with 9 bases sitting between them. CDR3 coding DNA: TGTGCCTGGAGTGTACCGGGGTCCTATGGCTACACCTTC. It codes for CAWSVPGSYGYTF. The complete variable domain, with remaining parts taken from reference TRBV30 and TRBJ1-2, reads SQTIHQWPATLVQPVGSPLSLECTVEGTSNPNLYWYRQAAGRGLQLLFYSVGIGQISSEVPQNLSASRPQDRQFILSSKKLLLSDSGFYLCAWSVPGSYGYTFGSGTRLTVV.

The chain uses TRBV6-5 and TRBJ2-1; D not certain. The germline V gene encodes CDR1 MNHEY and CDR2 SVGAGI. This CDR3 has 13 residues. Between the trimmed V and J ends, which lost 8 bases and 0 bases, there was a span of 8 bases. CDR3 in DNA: TGTGCCAGCCGATCAAGCTCCTACAATGAGCAGTTCTTC. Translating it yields CASRSSSYNEQFF.

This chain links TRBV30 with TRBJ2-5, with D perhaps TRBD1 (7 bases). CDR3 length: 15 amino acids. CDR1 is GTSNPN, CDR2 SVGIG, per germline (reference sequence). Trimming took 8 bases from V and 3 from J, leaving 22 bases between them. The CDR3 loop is CAVAIGAGQKETQYF. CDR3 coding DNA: TGTGCCGTAGCCATCGGCGCGGGACAGAAAGAGACCCAGTACTTC.